This T cell receptor (beta chain) was obtained from a study of PD-1 blockade in classical Hodgkin lymphoma. Time point reported: cycle 4 day 1 (C4D1), after 6 weeks of nivolumab. Every one of the patients relapsed after autologous stem cell transplantation (brentuximab vedotin exposure was variable). Thawed PBMCs supplied CD8+ T cells via magnetic negative selection. Deletions cut 4 bases from V and 11 bases from J, with 20 bases between. Germline-derived CDR1 and CDR2 are MGHRA and YSYEKL. The CDR3 length is 15 residues. Clones were sequenced by immunoSEQ multiplex PCR, and TCRdb holds only the in-frame ones, with some missing. The sample records 15,000 to 25,000 clones, approximately 90% being singletons.

The input for sequencing was CD8+ T cells from blood, taken before the fourth cycle of nivolumab. The rearrangement uses TRBV4-1 and TRBJ1-4; D perhaps matches TRBD1 (5 bases). The receptor comes from a human donor with classical Hodgkin lymphoma. CDR3 DNA sequence: TGCGCCAGCAGCCCCCCGGCGGGGGGACTGTGGAAACTGTTTTTT. Amino acids: CASSPPAGGLWKLFF.